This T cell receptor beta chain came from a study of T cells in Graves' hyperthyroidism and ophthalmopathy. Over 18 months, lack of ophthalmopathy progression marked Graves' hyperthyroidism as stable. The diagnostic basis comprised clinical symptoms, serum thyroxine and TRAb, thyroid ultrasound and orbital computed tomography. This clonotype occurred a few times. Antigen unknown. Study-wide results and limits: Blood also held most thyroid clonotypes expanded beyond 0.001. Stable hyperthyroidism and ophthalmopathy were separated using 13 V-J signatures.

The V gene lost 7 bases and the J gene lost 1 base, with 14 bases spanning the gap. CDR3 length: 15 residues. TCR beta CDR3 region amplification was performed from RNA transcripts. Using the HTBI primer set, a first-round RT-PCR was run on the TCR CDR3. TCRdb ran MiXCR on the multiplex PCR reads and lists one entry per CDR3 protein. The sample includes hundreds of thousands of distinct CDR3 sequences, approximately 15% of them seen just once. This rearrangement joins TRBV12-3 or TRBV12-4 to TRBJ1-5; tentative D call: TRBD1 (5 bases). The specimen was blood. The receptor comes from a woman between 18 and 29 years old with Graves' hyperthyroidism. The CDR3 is CASIPRDGSNQPQHF. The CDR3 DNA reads TGTGCCAGCATTCCCCGGGACGGAAGCAATCAGCCCCAGCATTTT.